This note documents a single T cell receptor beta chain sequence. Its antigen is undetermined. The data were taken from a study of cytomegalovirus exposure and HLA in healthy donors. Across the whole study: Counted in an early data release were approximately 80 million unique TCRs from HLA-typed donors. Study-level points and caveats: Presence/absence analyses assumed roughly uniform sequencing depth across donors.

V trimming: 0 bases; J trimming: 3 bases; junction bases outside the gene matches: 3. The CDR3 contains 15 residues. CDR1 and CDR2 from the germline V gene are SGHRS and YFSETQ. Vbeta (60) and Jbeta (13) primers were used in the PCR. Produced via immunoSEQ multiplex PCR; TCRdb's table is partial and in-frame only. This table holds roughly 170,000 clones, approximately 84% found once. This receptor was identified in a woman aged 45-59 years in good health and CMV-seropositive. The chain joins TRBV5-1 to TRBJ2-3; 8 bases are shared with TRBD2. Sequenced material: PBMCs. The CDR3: CASSLASGYTDTQYF. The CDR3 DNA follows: TGCGCCAGCAGCTTGGCTAGCGGGTATACAGATACGCAGTATTTT.